This T cell receptor beta chain was recorded in a study of T-cell reconstitution after alpha-beta-depleted transplantation in children. Preparation of the TCRbeta library involved a method that used unique molecular identifiers. Each CDR3 protein is one row after TCRdb ran MiXCR on the PCR reads. The sample includes some 200,000 distinct CDR3 sequences, 7% to 9% seen only once; the top ten take less than 40%. Study-level findings and limits: Reported findings indicate that, about two months after transplant, alpha-beta T cells came from several hundred expanded clones, which were derived from non-depleted graft cells. After one year, T-cell counts and TCRbeta diversity mostly came from new T cells.

This clonotype was picked up many times. No antigen is known for it. The material was PBMCs, mostly from graft donor cells, obtained 360 days after TCRalphabeta/CD19-depleted stem cell transplant. This sequence originates from a male patient aged 2-15 years who had a stem cell transplant for acute myeloid leukemia, so the T cells may come from the graft donor.

This chain's CDR3 is CASSGGKLSSGNTIYF. The DNA of the CDR3 is TGTGCCAGCAGTGGGGGGAAGCTATCCTCTGGAAACACCATATATTTT. This chain uses TRBV27 with TRBJ1-3; possibly TRBD1 for D (5 bases). Germline lookup yields CDR1 MNHEY and CDR2 SMNVEV (reference sequence). The CDR3 totals 16 residues. Deletions cut 5 bases from V and 0 bases from J, with 14 bases between.